This T cell receptor beta chain was found in a study of monozygotic twins with inflammatory bowel disease. Regarding the study as a whole: Possibly because of limited power, concordant and discordant twins showed no difference in repertoire similarity. Versus healthy twins, IBD patients showed fewer clonotypes shared with others, especially with disease activity.

In the case of this clonotype: The antigen remains unidentified.

Looked up from germline, CDR1 is SEHNR and CDR2 is FQNEAQ (reference sequence). The CDR3 extends over 14 amino acids. For every sample, eight separate reactions were used to make cDNA. Addition of UMIs with a 6-nucleotide sample barcode was achieved by template switching. TCRdb reprocessed the 5' RACE reads, with one entry per CDR3 protein and no DNA. The table for this sample gives more than 300,000 distinct CDR3 sequences. The V gene is TRBV7-9, the J gene TRBJ2-4; the TCRdb call, TRBD1, lacks DNA for checking. The sample taken for sequencing was blood. This receptor was obtained from a human donor with ulcerative colitis or Crohn's disease, or a healthy co-twin of an affected twin (not recorded which). Here the CDR3 reads CASSEPGVENIQYF.